The 10 T cell receptor beta chains below come from one sample, sequenced in a study of T cells in pancreatic ductal adenocarcinoma. No neoadjuvant therapy was given to the selected pancreatic ductal adenocarcinoma patients before their surgery. Method: immunoSEQ multiplex PCR; TCRdb's copy keeps in-frame clones and lacks some. Of about 97,000 clones in the sample, roughly 96% are singletons; the top ten hold less than 4%. The specimen sequenced was PBMCs. Every receptor here comes from a human donor with pancreatic ductal adenocarcinoma.

The chain couples TRBV18 to TRBJ2-1; the match to TRBD2 covers 7 bases. In germline, CDR1 is KGHSH, CDR2 LQKENI. The ends lost 1 base at V and 5 bases at J; junction bases unmatched: 5. The CDR3 totals 15 residues. The CDR3 nucleotides are TGTGCCAGCTCACCACGGGAGGGCCTCGACAATGAGCAGTTCTTC. Protein: CASSPREGLDNEQFF.

J is TRBJ2-3 and V is TRBV10-1, with TRBD2 matching over 8 bases. There are 14 residues in the CDR3. Germline V gene data show CDR1 as WNHNN and CDR2 as SYGVQD (reference sequence). Losses at the gene ends were 7 bases for V and 2 bases for J; bases not matched to a gene: 5. DNA of the CDR3: TGCGCCAGCACCGGGGGGGGAGACACAGATACGCAGTATTTT. Protein product: CASTGGGDTDTQYF.

In DNA, the CDR3 is TGTGCCAGCAGGGCGACGGGGGTCGGGCGGGAGACCCAGTACTTC. Its protein is CASRATGVGRETQYF. The rearrangement uses TRBV6-5 and TRBJ2-5, with D perhaps matching TRBD2 (6 bases). The CDR3 covers 15 residues. CDR1 and CDR2 (germline): MNHEY, SVGAGI. Trimming took off 6 bases at V and 5 bases at J, with 19 bases between the two ends.

The chain is built from TRBV9 and TRBJ2-1; D is perhaps TRBD1 (5 bases). Germline CDR1 is SGDLS and CDR2 is YYNGEE. Trimming took 1 base from V and 4 from J, leaving 6 bases between them. The CDR3 is 13 amino acids. The CDR3 protein is CASSVSGYNEQFF. Written as DNA, the CDR3 is TGTGCCAGCAGCGTATCAGGGTACAATGAGCAGTTCTTC.

V usage is TRBV5-6 and J usage is TRBJ2-7; the match to TRBD2 covers 7 bases. CDR3 length: 15 residues. Germline CDR1 reads SGHDT; CDR2 reads YYEEEE. V was pared by 3 bases and J by 5 bases, with 11 bases of the junction left unmatched. CDR3 DNA sequence: TGTGCCAGCAGCTCAGGCGGGAGTGGGTTTGACGAGCAGTACTTC. It yields the protein CASSSGGSGFDEQYF. Using reference TRBV5-6 and TRBJ2-7 for the parts outside the CDR3, the full variable domain is DAGVTQSPTHLIKTRGQQVTLRCSPKSGHDTVSWYQQALGQGPQFIFQYYEEEERQRGNFPDRFSGHQFPNYSSELNVNALLLGDSALYLCASSSGGSGFDEQYFGPGTRLTVT.

The J gene is TRBJ2-1, the V gene TRBV4-2; the D gene is possibly TRBD2 (5 bases). CDR1 is LGHNA and CDR2 is YNFKEQ in the germline V gene. The CDR3 sequence is 15 residues long. Trimming removed 0 bases at V and 0 bases at J, with 6 bases between. This CDR3 reads CASSQDGSSYNEQFF. The CDR3 nucleotides read TGTGCCAGCAGCCAAGATGGGAGCTCCTACAATGAGCAGTTCTTC.

This clone was recorded a few times. This chain links TRBV7-9 with TRBJ1-1, with D possibly matching TRBD1 (5 bases). Trimming left V 5 bases short and J 2 bases short, with 12 bases between. Germline CDR1 is SEHNR and CDR2 is FQNEAQ (reference sequence). The CDR3 covers 14 residues. Here the CDR3 DNA reads TGTGCCAGCAGCACCGCAGGGATAAACACTGAAGCTTTCTTT. This codes for CASSTAGINTEAFF.

V gene TRBV29-1 combines with J gene TRBJ2-3, with TRBD2 matching over 9 bases. There are 14 residues in the CDR3. With 4 bases clipped from V and 6 bases from J, the junction kept 8 bases outside the gene matches. Germline V gene sequence: CDR1 SQVTM, CDR2 ANQGSEA. CDR3 amino acids: CSVGGVAGADTQYF. In DNA, the CDR3 is TGCAGCGTTGGGGGTGTAGCGGGAGCGGATACGCAGTATTTT.

This chain links TRBV5-6 with TRBJ2-7; TRBD2 matches at 9 bases. The germline V gene has CDR1 SGHDT and CDR2 YYEEEE. The CDR3 sequence is 13 residues long. Trimming at V came to 9 bases and at J to 3 bases, leaving 7 bases not matched to a gene. CDR3 nucleotide sequence: TGTGCCACCTGTAGCGGGAGTTACTACGAGCAGTACTTC. It yields the protein CATCSGSYYEQYF.

V is TRBV5-6 and J is TRBJ2-5; no definite D call. V lost 1 base to trimming and J lost 4 bases, with 5 bases between them. From germline, CDR1 is SGHDT and CDR2 YYEEEE. CDR3 size: 12 residues. CDR3 sequence reads: CASSLYPETQYF. The CDR3, as DNA: TGTGCCAGCAGCTTGTATCCAGAGACCCAGTACTTC. Variable domain in full (rest from reference TRBV5-6 and TRBJ2-5): DAGVTQSPTHLIKTRGQQVTLRCSPKSGHDTVSWYQQALGQGPQFIFQYYEEEERQRGNFPDRFSGHQFPNYSSELNVNALLLGDSALYLCASSLYPETQYFGPGTRLLVL.